This TCR beta chain was recorded in a study of technical replicates of blood from several donors. Repertoires were generated with immunoSEQ multiplex PCR, while TCRdb's copy carries only in-frame clones and drops some. The data hold over 55,000 clones, with 90% to 95% observed a single time. Deletions cut 4 bases from V and 6 bases from J, with 16 bases between. Germline V lookup: CDR1 LNHNV, CDR2 YYDKDF (reference sequence). This CDR3 contains 14 residues. Sequencing was done on a sample of PBMCs. The chain recombines TRBV15 with TRBJ2-7, with D possibly TRBD2 on 6 matching bases. The TCR was taken from a human donor in good health. Some clones in this sample may be carry-over from other donors' samples. In nucleotides, the CDR3 is TGTGCCACCAGCAAGGAACGGGAGTCGTCCGAGCAGTACTTC. It codes for CATSKERESSEQYF.